Each of the 23 T cell receptor beta chains below was sequenced from the same sample in a study of T cell responses to AZD1222 COVID-19 vaccine. Using immunoSEQ multiplex PCR, the repertoire was profiled, and TCRdb retains in-frame clones only, with some absent. Of about 150,000 clones listed, roughly nine tenths are singletons. The specimen was peripheral blood, collected 28 days after the second AZD1222 dose. Receptor source: an adult who received the AZD1222 COVID-19 vaccine.

The rearrangement joins TRBV6-1 to TRBJ1-2; possible D gene TRBD1, 5 bases. Germline V gene sequence: CDR1 MNHNS, CDR2 SASEGT. Trimming stripped 2 bases from V and 8 bases from J, with 18 bases between. The CDR3 totals 15 residues. In DNA form, the CDR3 reads TGTGCCAGCAGTGAAAGGGAGGGGCATCATCCCGGCTACACCTTC. Translation: CASSEREGHHPGYTF.

The gene calls are TRBV10-3 and TRBJ1-4, with 8 nucleotides matching TRBD1. The CDR3 has 13 residues. Trimming removed 6 bases from V and 3 bases from J; junction bases left unmatched: 0. Per germline, CDR1 ENHRY and CDR2 SYGVKD. The CDR3 is CAISRGPNEKLFF. DNA of the CDR3: TGTGCCATCAGCAGGGGGCCTAATGAAAAACTGTTTTTT.

This sequence joins TRBV6-5 and TRBJ1-3; no clear D. The CDR3 consists of 13 residues. The V end was cut by 6 bases, the J end by 1 base, with 7 bases between. Germline lookup yields CDR1 MNHEY and CDR2 SVGAGI. The CDR3 protein is CASRPASGNTIYF. CDR3 bases: TGTGCCAGCAGGCCCGCTTCTGGAAACACCATATATTTT.

The rearrangement joins TRBV4-2 to TRBJ2-1, with D possibly being TRBD2 (5 bases). Trimming took 0 bases from V and 7 from J, leaving 10 bases between them. Germline assignment: CDR1 LGHNA and CDR2 YNFKEQ. The CDR3 length is 14 residues. The CDR3 loop is CASSQDPGMNEQFF. Here the CDR3 DNA reads TGTGCCAGCAGCCAAGACCCGGGGATGAATGAGCAGTTCTTC.

V usage is TRBV5-1 and J usage is TRBJ1-5; D not certain. Germline CDR1 is SGHRS and CDR2 is YFSETQ. The CDR3 spans 13 residues. With 0 bases removed from V and 7 bases from J, the gap between germline ends came to 8 bases. In DNA form, the CDR3 reads TGCGCCAGCAGCTTGGCCCCGGAACAGCCCCAGCATTTT. Translation: CASSLAPEQPQHF.

V and J are TRBV7-6 and TRBJ2-2; D call uncertain. This CDR3 region has 15 residues. Trimming removed 4 bases at V and 7 bases at J, with 16 bases between. The V gene's germline CDR1 is SGHVS and CDR2 FNYEAQ. CDR3 nucleotides: TGTGCCAGCAGCTCTTCTAGGGTATATGGCGGGGAGCTGTTTTTT. Protein: CASSSSRVYGGELFF.

The chain uses TRBV2 and TRBJ2-7; TRBD2 might be the D (5 bases). CDR1 and CDR2 from the germline V gene are SNHLY and FYNNEI. The CDR3 contains 16 residues. V lost 6 bases and J 1 base, leaving 19 bases between the germline ends. The CDR3 bases are TGTGCCAGCAGGGAGTTTAGCGCGGCCGCTTCCTACGAGCAGTACTTC. Translated: CASREFSAAASYEQYF.

J is TRBJ1-5 and V is TRBV10-3; D possibly corresponds to TRBD1 (6 bases). Germline assignment: CDR1 ENHRY and CDR2 SYGVKD. There are 17 residues in the CDR3. V dropped 6 bases and J dropped 1 base, with 19 bases sitting between them. CDR3 protein: CAISAQGRRGSNQPQHF. For the CDR3, the DNA is TGTGCCATCAGCGCACAGGGTAGAAGAGGAAGCAATCAGCCCCAGCATTTT.

The V and J genes are TRBV30 and TRBJ1-5, with D possibly matching TRBD1 (6 bases). Trimming shortened V by 7 bases and J by 7 bases, and 17 bases separated the two germline ends. CDR3 length: 13 amino acids. In germline, CDR1 is GTSNPN, CDR2 SVGIG (reference sequence). As DNA, the CDR3 is TGTGCCTTCACCGAACAGGGATGGCAGCCCCAGCATTTT. Its translation: CAFTEQGWQPQHF.

This chain joins TRBV5-5 and TRBJ1-5, with D hard to call. Deletions cut 3 bases from V and 5 bases from J, with 12 bases between. This CDR3 contains 14 residues. CDR1 is SGHKS, CDR2 YYEKEE, per germline (reference sequence). CDR3 in DNA: TGTGCCAGCAGCTCAGGACTAAACGATCAGCCCCAGCATTTT. Translation: CASSSGLNDQPQHF.

The chain employs TRBV12-3 or TRBV12-4 and TRBJ2-7; D uncertain. The CDR3 runs to 11 residues. V lost 3 bases, J lost 3 bases, and 3 bases lay in between. CDR3 nucleotide sequence: TGTGCCAGCAGTTTCGGCTACGAGCAGTACTTC. Translation gives CASSFGYEQYF.

V is TRBV7-8 and J is TRBJ2-7; D unclear. V was clipped by 3 bases and J by 0 bases, with 3 bases between them. The length of the CDR3 is 12 residues. Germline V gene lookup returns CDR1 SGHVS and CDR2 FQNEAQ. The CDR3 DNA sequence: TGTGCCAGCAGCTTCAACTCCTACGAGCAGTACTTC. Translated: CASSFNSYEQYF. The entire variable domain, with the rest obtained from reference TRBV7-8 and TRBJ2-7, is as follows: GAGVSQSPRYKVAKRGQDVALRCDPISGHVSLFWYQQALGQGPEFLTYFQNEAQLDKSGLPSDRFFAERPEGSVSTLKIQRTQQEDSAVYLCASSFNSYEQYFGPGTRLTVT.

The chain combines TRBV5-4 with TRBJ1-1; 12 bases line up with TRBD1. With V trimmed by 4 bases and J by 10 bases, 5 bases remained unmatched. The germline V gene encodes CDR1 SGHNT and CDR2 YYREEE (reference sequence). The length of the CDR3 is 13 residues. CDR3: CASSPRDRGPAFF. As DNA, the CDR3 is TGTGCCAGCAGCCCCCGGGACAGGGGGCCAGCTTTCTTT. The full variable domain, completed using reference TRBV5-4 and TRBJ1-1, is ETGVTQSPTHLIKTRGQQVTLRCSSQSGHNTVSWYQQALGQGPQFIFQYYREEENGRGNFPPRFSGLQFPNYSSELNVNALELDDSALYLCASSPRDRGPAFFGQGTRLTVV.

This clone showed up just once. This sequence joins TRBV27 and TRBJ2-7; unclear D gene. The CDR3 is 14 residues long. Trimming stripped 5 bases from V and 0 bases from J, with 11 bases between. CDR1 and CDR2 (germline): MNHEY, SMNVEV (reference sequence). The CDR3 bases are TGTGCCAGCAGTCCCGAGGACGGCTCCTACGAGCAGTACTTC. Its translation: CASSPEDGSYEQYF.

J is TRBJ1-2 and V is TRBV5-1; D unresolved. The V end was cut by 3 bases, the J end by 4 bases, with 10 bases between. The length of the CDR3 is 13 residues. Germline CDR1 reads SGHRS; CDR2 reads YFSETQ. The CDR3 here is CASSSVPPYGYTF. The CDR3, as DNA: TGCGCCAGCAGCTCGGTCCCCCCCTATGGCTACACCTTC.

As concerns this clone: Germline is not matched at one junction end, which may reflect a read error. V usage is TRBV6-5 and J usage is TRBJ1-1; 7 bases map to TRBD1. This CDR3 is 14 amino acids long. Germline values: CDR1 MNHEY, CDR2 SVGAGI. The CDR3 bases are TGTGCCAGCTCAGTTCAGGGGGTCGCCACTGAGGCTTTCTTT. Its translation: CASSVQGVATEAFF.

The chain couples TRBV6-6 to TRBJ2-6, with 7 positions matching TRBD1. V dropped 11 bases and J dropped 2; count of bases not matched to a gene: 6. This CDR3 is 14 amino acids long. Germline CDR1 reads MNHNY; CDR2 reads SVGAGI (reference sequence). The CDR3 loop is CACYTGAGANVLTF. In DNA form, the CDR3 reads TGTGCCTGTTACACAGGGGCTGGGGCCAACGTCCTGACTTTC.

The CDR3 here is CASSTAGTSAYEQYF. As DNA, the CDR3 is TGTGCCAGCAGTACCGCCGGGACAAGCGCCTACGAGCAGTACTTC. V gene TRBV28 combines with J gene TRBJ2-7, with D tentatively TRBD1 (6 bases). Per germline, CDR1 MDHEN and CDR2 SYDVKM. Trimming pared 5 bases from V and 2 bases from J, leaving 16 bases between. This CDR3 is 15 amino acids long.

The chain joins TRBV11-2 to TRBJ1-2; maybe TRBD1 (6 bases). Deletions cut 1 base from V and 10 bases from J, with 10 bases between. Germline V lookup: CDR1 SGHAT, CDR2 FQNNGV. The CDR3 has 12 amino acids. The CDR3 sequence is CASSLAGGLYTF. Here the CDR3 DNA reads TGTGCCAGCAGCTTAGCTGGGGGGCTCTACACCTTC.

The chain joins TRBV6-5 to TRBJ1-5; D is possibly TRBD1 (5 bases). The ends were cut back, 6 bases at V and 5 bases at J, with 11 bases in the middle. The CDR3 has 13 amino acids. Germline V gene data show CDR1 as MNHEY and CDR2 as SVGAGI. CDR3 coding DNA: TGTGCCAGCAGAGGAGGGGCCTATCAGCCCCAGCATTTT. This gives the protein CASRGGAYQPQHF.

The chain links TRBV6-4 to TRBJ1-1, with D unresolved. Trimming removed 0 bases from V and 1 base from J, with 3 bases in between. The germline CDR1 and CDR2 sequences are MRHNA and SNTAGT. The CDR3 has 13 residues. The chain's CDR3 is CASSDSENTEAFF. CDR3 DNA: TGTGCCAGCAGTGACTCGGAGAACACTGAAGCTTTCTTT.

The CDR3 DNA is TGTGCCAGCAGCTTCCAGGGACGGAGCGAGCAGTACTTC. This gives the protein CASSFQGRSEQYF. The J gene is TRBJ2-7, the V gene TRBV7-8; D could derive from TRBD1 or TRBD2 (5 bases each). The V end lost 3 bases, the J end lost 6 bases, and 12 bases lay between the germline ends. Germline CDR1 is SGHVS and CDR2 is FQNEAQ. CDR3 length: 13 amino acids.

This chain links TRBV13 with TRBJ2-7; no definite D call. V was shortened by 2 bases and J by 3 bases, with 2 bases between the two germline ends. The CDR3 covers 11 residues. CDR1 and CDR2 from the germline V gene are PRHDT and FYEKMQ (reference sequence). DNA for the CDR3: TGTGCCAGCAGCTTATACTACGAGCAGTACTTC. Encoded protein: CASSLYYEQYF.